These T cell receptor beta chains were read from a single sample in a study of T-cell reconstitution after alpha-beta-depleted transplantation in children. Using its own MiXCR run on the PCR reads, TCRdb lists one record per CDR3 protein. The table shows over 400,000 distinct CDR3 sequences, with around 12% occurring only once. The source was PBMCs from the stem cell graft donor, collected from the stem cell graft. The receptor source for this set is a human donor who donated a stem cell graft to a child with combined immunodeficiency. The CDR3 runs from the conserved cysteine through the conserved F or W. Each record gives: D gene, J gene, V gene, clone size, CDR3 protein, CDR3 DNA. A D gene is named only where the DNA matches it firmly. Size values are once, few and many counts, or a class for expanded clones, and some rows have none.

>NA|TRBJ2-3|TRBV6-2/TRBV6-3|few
CASSLHPQADTQYF
TGTGCCAGCAGTTTACACCCCCAGGCGGATACGCAGTATTTT
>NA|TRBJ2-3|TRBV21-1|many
CASSPDLYSPDTQYF
TGTGCCAGCAGCCCGGACCTTTACTCCCCAGATACGCAGTATTTT
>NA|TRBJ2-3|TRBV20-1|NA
CSARVEAISTDTQYF
TGCAGTGCTAGAGTCGAAGCAATTAGCACAGATACGCAGTATTTT
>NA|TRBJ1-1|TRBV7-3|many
CASSLPYTEAFF
TGTGCCAGCAGCTTACCGTACACTGAAGCTTTCTTT
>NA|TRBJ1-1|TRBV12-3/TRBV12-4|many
CASSFSGQNTEAFF
TGTGCCAGCAGTTTTTCTGGGCAGAACACTGAAGCTTTCTTT
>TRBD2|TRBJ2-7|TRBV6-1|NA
CASSVGPSGGRAYEQYF
TGTGCCAGCAGTGTAGGCCCGAGCGGCGGGAGGGCCTACGAGCAGTACTTC
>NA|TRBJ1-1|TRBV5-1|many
CASSLVQGTGEAFF
TGCGCCAGCAGCTTGGTACAGGGAACCGGTGAAGCTTTCTTT
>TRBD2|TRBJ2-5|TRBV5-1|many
CASSPTAGGYQETQYF
TGCGCCAGCAGCCCCACAGCGGGAGGGTACCAAGAGACCCAGTACTTC
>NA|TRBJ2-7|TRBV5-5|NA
CASSLALFSYEQYF
TGTGCCAGCAGCTTGGCACTTTTCTCCTACGAGCAGTACTTC
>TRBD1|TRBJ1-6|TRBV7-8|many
CASSFRTGNSPLHF
TGTGCCAGCAGCTTCCGGACAGGGAATTCACCCCTCCACTTT
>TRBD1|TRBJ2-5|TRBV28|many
CASSPVTGVETQYF
TGTGCCAGCAGTCCAGTGACAGGGGTGGAGACCCAGTACTTC
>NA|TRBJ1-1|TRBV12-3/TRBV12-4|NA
CASRGGWGTEAFF
TGTGCCAGCAGGGGCGGTTGGGGCACTGAAGCTTTCTTT
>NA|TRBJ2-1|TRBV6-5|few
CAAGLPYNEQFF
TGTGCCGCGGGGCTACCTTACAATGAGCAGTTCTTC
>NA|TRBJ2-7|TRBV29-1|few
CSVEEEGVVYEQYF
TGCAGCGTTGAAGAGGAGGGGGTTGTATACGAGCAGTACTTC
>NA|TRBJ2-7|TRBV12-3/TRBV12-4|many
CASSLQEGRYEQYF
TGTGCCAGCAGCCTACAGGAGGGGAGATACGAGCAGTACTTC
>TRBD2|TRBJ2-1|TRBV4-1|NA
CASSQGPAGGENEQFF
TGCGCCAGCAGCCAAGGCCCAGCGGGAGGTGAGAATGAGCAGTTCTTC
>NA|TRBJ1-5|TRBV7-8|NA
CASSLKPGNSLMPQHF
TGTGCCAGCAGCCTAAAGCCCGGGAACAGCCTGATGCCCCAGCATTTT
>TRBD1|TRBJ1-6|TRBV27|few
CASSSDRDSPLHF
TGTGCCAGCAGCTCTGACAGGGACTCACCCCTCCACTTT
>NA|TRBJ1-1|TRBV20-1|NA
CSARDQTAEAFF
TGCAGTGCTAGAGATCAGACAGCCGAAGCTTTCTTT
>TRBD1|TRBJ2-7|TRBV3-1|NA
CASSQPGTGLYEQYF
TGTGCCAGCAGCCAACCCGGGACAGGGTTGTACGAGCAGTACTTC
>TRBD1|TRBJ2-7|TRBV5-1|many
CASRTSTGAYEQYF
TGCGCCAGCAGGACGTCAACAGGGGCCTACGAGCAGTACTTC
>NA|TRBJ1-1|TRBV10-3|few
CAISDPGHPNTEAFF
TGTGCCATCAGTGACCCCGGACACCCGAACACTGAAGCTTTCTTT
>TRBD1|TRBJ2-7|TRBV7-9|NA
CASSSPTGAEQYF
TGTGCCAGCAGCTCCCCCACAGGGGCCGAGCAGTACTTC
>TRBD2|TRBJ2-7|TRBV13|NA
CASRPGTSRPESSYEQYF
TGTGCCAGCAGGCCCGGGACTAGCCGACCGGAAAGCTCCTACGAGCAGTACTTC
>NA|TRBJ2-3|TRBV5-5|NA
CASSLEFRTDTQYF
TGTGCCAGCAGCTTAGAGTTTCGGACCGATACGCAGTATTTT
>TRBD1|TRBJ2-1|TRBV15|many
CATSRPVGTAYNEQFF
TGTGCCACCAGCAGACCAGTAGGGACAGCCTACAATGAGCAGTTCTTC
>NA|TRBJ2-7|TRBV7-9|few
CASSLEGGGPEQYF
TGTGCCAGCAGCTTAGAGGGTGGGGGTCCCGAGCAGTACTTC
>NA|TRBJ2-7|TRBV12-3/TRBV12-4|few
CASSLRGVGSYEQYF
TGTGCCAGCAGTTTGCGCGGGGTCGGGTCCTACGAGCAGTACTTC
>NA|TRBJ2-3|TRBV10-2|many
CASRLGAVNTDTQYF
TGCGCCAGCAGACTCGGGGCGGTGAACACAGATACGCAGTATTTT
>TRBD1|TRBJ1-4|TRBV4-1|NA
CASSQDRVREKLFF
TGCGCCAGCAGCCAGGACAGGGTACGAGAAAAACTGTTTTTT
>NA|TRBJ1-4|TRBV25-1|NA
CASTGKRAGEKLFF
TGTGCCAGCACCGGGAAGCGGGCCGGAGAAAAACTGTTTTTT
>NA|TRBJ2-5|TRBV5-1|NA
CASSLAVQGGQETQYF
TGCGCCAGCAGCTTGGCGGTCCAGGGGGGTCAAGAGACCCAGTACTTC
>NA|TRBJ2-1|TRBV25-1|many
CASEGDLYNEQFF
TGTGCCAGCGAGGGGGACCTTTACAATGAGCAGTTCTTC
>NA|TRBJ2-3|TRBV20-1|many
CSAKIRVRGRLWTDTQYF
TGCAGTGCTAAGATCAGGGTTCGGGGACGCCTCTGGACAGATACGCAGTATTTT
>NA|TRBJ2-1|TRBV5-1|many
CASSTLTGDRRYEQFF
TGCGCCAGCAGCACCCTTACGGGGGACAGAAGGTATGAGCAGTTCTTC
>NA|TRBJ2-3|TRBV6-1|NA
CASRDKTANPRTDTQYF
TGTGCCAGCAGGGATAAGACAGCTAATCCCCGCACAGATACGCAGTATTTT